This T cell receptor beta chain was found in a study of CD8 T cells in ankylosing spondylitis (dated by TCRdb to 2017 to 2019). Study-level background: To find TCR variants linked to disease, the study profiled T cell receptor beta repertoires in ankylosing spondylitis patients and healthy donors. The whole study cohort included roughly 110 healthy donors and 25 ankylosing spondylitis patients. Peripheral blood samples were taken, and synovial fluid was additionally collected from ankylosing spondylitis patients.

CDR1 and CDR2, per the germline V gene (reference sequence), are DFQATT and SNEGSKA. The CDR3, from cysteine to phenylalanine, totals 11 residues. Only the CDR3 region is kept as DNA, spanning 33 bases read in frame from base 1. V lost 6 bases and J lost 4 bases; the stretch between them is 10 bases long. Study-wide conclusions, independent of this receptor: The disease-linked clones showed a CD8+ phenotype and occurred at relatively low frequencies in peripheral blood. Significant enrichment of the disease-linked clones was reported in matched synovial fluid samples from ankylosing spondylitis patients. Blood from ankylosing spondylitis patients appeared to be characterized by a TCR beta motif composed of roughly 8 highly homologous amino acid variants. Some motif variants had previously been reported in the synovial fluid and blood of reactive arthritis patients, which suggests shared mechanisms of disease initiation.

This clonotype was recorded at least ten times. Its antigen is currently not known. No much larger clone exists at a distance of one base, and base qualities are not known. This sample was sequenced with an Illumina HiSeq 2500. Quantitative 5'-RACE with molecular barcodes was the method used to prepare the TCR beta libraries. Processing in the source paper ran as follows. To identify disease-linked TCR variants, a new computational method was used, one built on a probabilistic model of VDJ rearrangement. The raw public data were reprocessed by TCRdb itself: fastp quality trimming at Q25, MiXCR clonotype calling, in-frame beta chains only. Merged by CDR3 protein, the rows form single entries marked with the most common genes and DNA. These V and J calls originate from TCRdb's pipeline instead of the authors' own analysis. The sample data list 200,000 to 250,000 distinct CDR3 sequences, and 8% to 11% of these were observed just once. The biggest ten clones account for about 20% of the sample.

The sequence derives from a male donor with ankylosing spondylitis or in good health (not recorded which). The chain joins TRBV20-1 to TRBJ2-7; the D gene remains uncertain. Sequencing was carried out using blood, either unsorted or a sorted T cell fraction (not recorded which). Read as DNA, the sequence is TGCAGTGCCTTACGGTTGTACGAGCAGTACTTC. Its coded protein is CSALRLYEQYF.